This T cell receptor beta chain stems from a study of T cell responses to AZD1222 COVID-19 vaccine. Profiling relied on immunoSEQ multiplex PCR, and the TCRdb table lists in-frame clones only, not all of them. The repertoire consists of 150,000 to 200,000 clones, with approximately 90% occurring once and the leading ten covering roughly 0.98%. Study-level findings and limits: Sampling that yielded the repertoires occurred only after the peak T cell response. As reported, nearly half of all spike-specific TCRs target variant regions that are unmutated. Once two AZD1222 doses were given, Spike-specific TCR breadth and depth went up. Donors were chiefly white British, with a greater number of females, and clonal diversity was perhaps underestimated.

A note on this clone: Its target is unknown.

The material sequenced was peripheral blood, taken 28 days after the second AZD1222 dose. This receptor was identified in an adult who received the AZD1222 COVID-19 vaccine.

The CDR3 here is CARTSGGPSYNEQFF. The CDR3 nucleotides are TGTGCCAGGACTAGCGGGGGGCCGTCCTACAATGAGCAGTTCTTC. The chain carries TRBV19 and TRBJ2-1; 13 bases fit TRBD2. V was pared by 9 bases and J by 1 base, with 3 bases of the junction left unmatched. Per the germline V gene, CDR1 is LNHDA and CDR2 is SQIVND (reference sequence). The CDR3 is 15 amino acids.